This is a list of T cell receptor beta chains from one sample in a study of shared clonotypes between healthy human individuals. Method: immunoSEQ multiplex PCR; TCRdb's copy keeps in-frame clones and lacks some. The profile shows approximately 1,000,000 clones, approximately 80% of them singletons. Specimen: memory CD4+ T cells from PBMCs. The receptor set was obtained from a man aged 18 to 30 in good health. Some clones in this sample may be carry-over from other donors' samples. The CDR3 runs from the conserved cysteine through the conserved F or W. The D gene is left open where the match is weak. Size is omitted from some rows. Given values are once, few, many or a class for expanded clones.

d_call	clone_size	v_call	j_call	cdr3_nt	cdr3_aa
.	.	TRBV28	TRBJ2-1	TGTGCCAGCAGTCCTTTCTTCGATGAGCAGTTCTTC	CASSPFFDEQFF
TRBD1	many	TRBV5-1	TRBJ1-4	TGCGCCAGCAGCTCGGGACAGGGTAATGAAAAACTGTTTTTT	CASSSGQGNEKLFF
.	.	TRBV29-1	TRBJ2-7	TGCAGCGTCAGTCGTGGGGGGAGCGAGCAGTACTTC	CSVSRGGSEQYF
.	few	TRBV2	TRBJ1-3	TGTGCCAGCAGTGCAATGACGGACTACTCTGGAAACACCATATATTTT	CASSAMTDYSGNTIYF
.	.	TRBV7-2	TRBJ1-4	TGTGCCAGCAGCTTAGGGGAGATAACTAATGAAAAACTGTTTTTT	CASSLGEITNEKLFF
TRBD1	.	TRBV7-2	TRBJ2-7	TGTGCCAGCAGCCCGGACAGGGGTAGGGGCGAGCAGTACTTC	CASSPDRGRGEQYF
TRBD2	.	TRBV4-1	TRBJ2-1	TGCGCCAGCAGCCCGGGACTAGCGGGGAACAATGAGCAGTTCTTC	CASSPGLAGNNEQFF
TRBD2	few	TRBV7-2	TRBJ2-3	TGTGCCAGCAGCTTAAGGCGGGAGGGCGGGACAGATACGCAGTATTTT	CASSLRREGGTDTQYF
TRBD2	.	TRBV10-1	TRBJ2-3	TGCGCCAGCATCGTAAGGACTAGCGGGGGTAAGGATACGCAGTATTTT	CASIVRTSGGKDTQYF
.	once	TRBV28	TRBJ2-7	TGTGCCAGCAGGTCCGGGACAAACTCCTACGAGCAGTACTTC	CASRSGTNSYEQYF
TRBD1	.	TRBV2	TRBJ1-2	TGTGCCAGCAGTGGACAGGGGAACTATGGCTACACCTTC	CASSGQGNYGYTF
TRBD1	few	TRBV27	TRBJ2-4	TGTGCCAGCAGTCGTCGGACAGGGGGCGAGGAAAACATTCAGTACTTC	CASSRRTGGEENIQYF
.	.	TRBV6-6	TRBJ2-7	TGTGCCGGCAGCAAAAGACAGCGGGTCTACGAGCAGTACTTC	CAGSKRQRVYEQYF
TRBD1	.	TRBV19	TRBJ1-2	TGTGCCAGTACTGGGACAGCTAACTATGGCTACACCTTC	CASTGTANYGYTF
.	.	TRBV6-5	TRBJ2-1	TGTGCCAGCCATAGGGAAGACAATGAGCAGTTCTTC	CASHREDNEQFF
TRBD2	.	TRBV7-9	TRBJ2-1	TGTGCCAGCAGCCCGTGGCGGGGGGGGAACGGGCCGGACAATGAGCAGTTCTTC	CASSPWRGGNGPDNEQFF
.	.	TRBV7-9	TRBJ2-5	TGTGCCAGCAGCTTGACGGGAGAAGAGACCCAGTACTTC	CASSLTGEETQYF
.	.	TRBV2	TRBJ2-7	TGTGCCAGCAACACGGGAGACGAGCAGTACTTC	CASNTGDEQYF
TRBD1	.	TRBV5-1	TRBJ2-6	TGCGCCAGCAGTTTGGGACAGGGGGCACCTGGGGCCAACGTCCTGACTTTC	CASSLGQGAPGANVLTF
TRBD2	.	TRBV25-1	TRBJ2-3	TGTGCCAGCCACGGGACTAACCGGGATACGCAGTATTTT	CASHGTNRDTQYF
TRBD1	.	TRBV28	TRBJ2-5	TGTGCCAGCGACTCGACAGGGACCGGGGAAGAGACCCAGTACTTC	CASDSTGTGEETQYF
.	.	TRBV9	TRBJ1-1	TGTGCCAGCAGCCCCACTGCAGGTTCTGGCACTGAAGCTTTCTTT	CASSPTAGSGTEAFF
TRBD2	many	TRBV5-6	TRBJ2-7	TGTGCCAGTAAAATAGCGGGAGGGCCGAGCGGCGAGCAGTACTTC	CASKIAGGPSGEQYF
.	once	TRBV7-9	TRBJ1-1	TGTGCCAGCAGCTTAGGGGCGGCTCCCACTGAAGCTTTCTTT	CASSLGAAPTEAFF
.	.	TRBV5-6	TRBJ1-2	TGTGCCAGCACCACAGGGCGAGGTGGCTACACCTTC	CASTTGRGGYTF
.	.	TRBV11-2	TRBJ1-3	TGTGCCAGCAGCTTAGGTGGCAGGGGCCACACCATATATTTT	CASSLGGRGHTIYF
TRBD1	.	TRBV7-3	TRBJ2-2	TGTGCCAGCAGCTTAACAGGGGGCGCTCACACCGGGGAGCTGTTTTTT	CASSLTGGAHTGELFF
.	.	TRBV19	TRBJ1-5	TGTGCCAGTAGTATTGCCGGCCCGAATCAGCCCCAGCATTTT	CASSIAGPNQPQHF
.	.	TRBV5-1	TRBJ1-2	TGCGCCAGCAGCTTGGCCCTGGGGGGAGCTAACTATGGCTACACCTTC	CASSLALGGANYGYTF
TRBD2	once	TRBV7-6	TRBJ2-7	TGTGCCAGCAGCACCCCGGGACTAGCGGGAGGAGCCTACGAGCAGTACTTC	CASSTPGLAGGAYEQYF
.	.	TRBV10-3	TRBJ2-5	TGTGCCATCAGGTCCGAACAGGGGACCCAGTACTTC	CAIRSEQGTQYF
TRBD2	.	TRBV9	TRBJ2-3	TGTGCCAGCAGCGTAGATCTGGGGGAGGGGACAGATACGCAGTATTTT	CASSVDLGEGTDTQYF
.	.	TRBV28	TRBJ1-1	TGTGCCAGCAGTTTATTGGGAAGGGCTTTCTTT	CASSLLGRAFF